The sample holds many counts of the clone carrying this TCR beta chain. Little can be read into the size of this beta chain, an off-target read in a library designed for alpha chains. The data stem from a study of spatial heterogeneity in lung cancer. The time point denotes: sample taken at primary tumor resection. Unsorted whole RNA from tumor, nontumor lung or frozen PBMC underwent sequencing. Each CDR3 protein is one row after TCRdb ran MiXCR on the 5' RACE reads. The sample holds under 15,000 distinct CDR3 sequences, 3.5% to 4.5% seen once. CDR1 is SGDLS, CDR2 YYNGEE, per germline. The CDR3 loop spans 15 amino acids. Between the trimmed V and J ends, which lost 0 bases and 3 bases, there was a span of 13 bases.

Sequences were derived from PBMCs, sampled at surgery. V usage is TRBV9 and J usage is TRBJ2-7, with a weak D call TRBD1 (7 bases). The clonotype originates from a male donor with early-stage non-small cell lung cancer. The CDR3 reads CASSVAGGGGYEQYF. CDR3 in DNA: TGTGCCAGCAGCGTAGCTGGAGGGGGCGGCTACGAGCAGTACTTC.